This paragraph covers one T cell receptor (beta chain) sequence. This receptor's antigen is unknown. The input lacks base qualities; no much larger clone sits a single base away. Instrument on record: Illumina HiSeq 1500. The raw public reads went through TCRdb reprocessing: fastp at Q25, MiXCR clone calling, in-frame beta chains kept. Duplicate CDR3 protein sequences are folded into a single record with the most common DNA and genes. This sample gives approximately 390,000 distinct CDR3 sequences in total; about 35% of them show up just once. The ten largest clonotypes hold roughly 14% of the sample. The data originate from a study of T cell repertoires in cytomegalovirus infection (dated by TCRdb to the late 2010s). In terms of the full investigation: Alongside well-studied HLA-B-restricted epitopes, the peptide stimulations were aimed at recently identified HLA-C-restricted CMV epitopes, whose presentation resists viral immunomodulation. Donor HLA type was relevant to the analysis, as public TCR beta signatures indicated carriage of CMV infection together with the matching HLA type.

General findings and caveats noted by the study authors: The ex vivo response was dominated by HLA-C-restricted CMV-specific TCR beta clonotypes, which also provided the single most frequent clonotype in two of eight donors. In both this cohort and an independent roughly 330-donor cohort, the cumulative frequency of public TCR beta family members distinguished carriers of CMV infection plus the relevant HLA type.

The sample's treatment or condition, from its label and the paper: in vitro stimulation with specific CMV peptide epitopes to enrich CMV-specific T cells. Trimming at the junction amounts to 5 bases on V and 5 bases on J, and the germline ends lie 16 bases apart. CDR1 and CDR2 are drawn from the germline V gene (reference sequence): DFQATT, SNEGSKA. The CDR3 runs 14 amino acids, cysteine and phenylalanine included. Left in the record is the CDR3 DNA by itself, 42 bases read in frame from the first base. The rearrangement joined TRBV20-1 to TRBJ1-5; TRBD1 is perhaps the D gene, given 5 matching bases. The clonotype originates from a human donor in good health (CMV status not recorded). Some clones in this sample may be carry-over from other donors' samples. The specimen was cultured PBMCs, collected from culture after CMV antigen stimulation. The DNA sequence is as follows: TGCAGTGCTCCGAAACTGGGGGGTTATCAGCCCCAGCATTTT. It translates to CSAPKLGGYQPQHF.